This T cell receptor beta chain was identified in a study of blood T cell repertoires in COVID-19 (dated by TCRdb to the early 2020s). In the study overall: Samples from collaborators originated in the United States, Italy and Spain and spanned both the acute and convalescent phases of COVID-19. The prospective study material was composed of cDNA or gDNA derived from T cells, B-cell-depleted T cells, or PBMCs. Deeply sampled blood TCRbeta repertoires from subjects exposed to, actively infected with, or recovered from COVID-19 were included in the dataset. The repertoires were released in a freely available public database intended as a resource for research on the immune response to SARS-CoV-2. The samples were drawn from two sources: the first 160 participants of the ongoing ImmuneRACE study, and 1,200 or so subjects contributed by 6 global collaborators. Nearly every sample came with metadata listing a de-identified subject ID, COVID-19 status, age in years and sex. Where available, HLA class I and class II types were obtained from metadata supplied by the sample provider rather than from assay-based typing.

The immunoSEQ Assay, a bias-controlled multiplex PCR, was used to amplify TCRbeta CDR3 regions from genomic DNA. In the original analysis: The number of nucleated cells in each sample was estimated from the amplification of reference gene primers within the assay. Sequence reads were collapsed and filtered to measure the absolute abundance of every unique TCRbeta CDR3 rearrangement. For each sample, productive Simpson clonality was calculated as the square root of Simpson's diversity index over productive rearrangements. Sourced from immuneACCESS, this table was stored by TCRdb with only in-frame sequences that have V and J called. A share of the clones is absent; for the studies checked, an unresolved V gene accounts for under half, and the remainder has no known explanation. V and J calls and clone size are as listed in that table; D and trimming were resolved from the DNA. This sample gives 380,000 or so clones in total; 75% to 90% of them show up just once. The top ten hold roughly 6.6% of the sample.

What the authors observed across the whole study: How much clinical and demographic metadata was included differed by source and by participant, and the metadata was provided uncurated.

This clone was recorded once. Its binding antigen is unknown. Nothing much larger sits one base from this clone, and base qualities are not available. Other DNA sequences from this sample encode an identical CDR3 as well. CDR1 and CDR2 (SGHAT, FQNNGV) derive from the germline V gene. The CDR3 measures 13 amino acids from cysteine to phenylalanine. The DNA shown is the 39-base CDR3, in frame from base 1. The V end gives up 5 bases and the J end 8 bases, leaving 7 bases in the junction not matched to a gene. At one collaborating source in Seattle, patients were enrolled during active infection and were followed longitudinally through the course of disease. Collaborating institutions collected whole blood in K2EDTA tubes following their own protocols. For TCRbeta analysis, collaborator samples were shipped as frozen whole blood, as isolated PBMCs, or as DNA extracted from either sample type.

Sequencing used peripheral blood. This sequence originates from a woman aged 60 to 75 with COVID-19, enrolled during active disease. Recombination linked TRBV11-2 to TRBJ1-2; the central 8 bases match TRBD1. This receptor has the CDR3 CASSATGGYGYTF. The nucleotides read TGTGCCAGCAGCGCCACAGGGGGGTACGGCTACACCTTC.